The 32 T cell receptor beta chains presented below share a single source sample, sequenced in a study of blood T cell repertoires in COVID-19. Some clones are missing from TCRdb's copy, which holds only in-frame ones; the method was immunoSEQ multiplex PCR. The sample has about 300,000 clones, just under 90% seen once. The sequenced sample was PBMCs or T cells enriched from blood (not recorded which). Source of these receptors: a woman aged 45-65 years who had been exposed to COVID-19.

This sequence joins TRBV4-1 and TRBJ2-1; a weak D match, TRBD2 (5 bases). CDR1 and CDR2 (germline): MGHRA, YSYEKL. With 4 bases removed from V and 6 bases from J, the gap between germline ends came to 13 bases. CDR3 length: 14 amino acids. The CDR3 region is CASSPLSEGNEQFF. The CDR3 DNA reads TGCGCCAGCAGCCCCCTGTCAGAGGGCAATGAGCAGTTCTTC.

The chain recombines TRBV4-2 with TRBJ1-1; a weak D match, TRBD1 (6 bases). Germline V lookup: CDR1 LGHNA, CDR2 YNFKEQ. V was trimmed by 4 bases and J by 0 bases, leaving 15 bases between them. The CDR3 covers 16 residues. The CDR3 loop reads CASSLPGTGLNTEAFF. The CDR3 coding sequence is TGTGCCAGCAGCCTCCCCGGTACAGGGTTGAACACTGAAGCTTTCTTT.

This clone was seen only once. The rearrangement uses TRBV28 and TRBJ2-3, with 8 bases fitting TRBD2. This CDR3 has 16 amino acids. Germline V gives CDR1 MDHEN, CDR2 SYDVKM. V lost 1 base, J lost 0 bases, and 3 bases stayed unmatched. The CDR3 sequence is CASSLLGGGSTDTQYF. In DNA form, the CDR3 reads TGTGCCAGCAGTTTATTGGGCGGGGGGAGCACAGATACGCAGTATTTT.

This sequence joins TRBV30 and TRBJ2-5; D gene ambiguous. The CDR3 spans 11 residues. V was pared by 8 bases and J by 5 bases, with 12 bases between. The germline gives CDR1 GTSNPN, CDR2 SVGIG (reference sequence). In DNA, the CDR3 is TGTGCCAATGGGCAGTGGGAGACCCAGTACTTC. Translating it yields CANGQWETQYF.

This chain links TRBV27 with TRBJ2-3; TRBD2 agrees at 13 bases. From germline, CDR1 is MNHEY and CDR2 SMNVEV (reference sequence). The CDR3 length is 15 residues. Trimming removed 6 bases from V and 4 bases from J; junction bases left unmatched: 4. The CDR3 loop is CASRAGLAGPDTQYF. The CDR3 DNA follows: TGTGCCAGCAGAGCGGGACTAGCGGGGCCAGATACGCAGTATTTT.

The chain couples TRBV5-4 to TRBJ2-7; 10 bases align to TRBD1. The CDR3 is made up of 17 amino acids. Germline V gene data show CDR1 as SGHNT and CDR2 as YYREEE (reference sequence). V dropped 0 bases and J dropped 2; count of bases not matched to a gene: 8. CDR3 nucleotides: TGTGCCAGCAGCTTGGGCCCGGGACAGGGGCCCCCCTACGAGCAGTACTTC. It codes for CASSLGPGQGPPYEQYF.

This sequence joins TRBV21-1 and TRBJ1-2; TRBD1 is the table's D call and was not checked against the DNA. TRBV21-1 is a listed pseudogene. There are 18 residues in the CDR3. The CDR3 reads CASSKALRDRYPNYGYTF. CDR3 coding DNA: TGTGCCAGCAGCAAAGCGCTAAGGGACAGGTACCCTAACTATGGCTACACCTTC.

With respect to this clone: Other nucleotide sequences in the sample specify the same CDR3. The chain carries TRBV3-1 (or the pseudogene TRBV3-2) and TRBJ2-2; 13 nucleotides align to TRBD2. V was clipped by 3 bases and J by 3 bases; unmatched bases: 1. The CDR3 extends over 16 amino acids. Germline CDR1 and CDR2: LGHDT and YNNKEL (reference sequence). The CDR3 sequence is CASSQGLAGHTGELFF. CDR3 DNA sequence: TGTGCCAGCAGCCAGGGACTAGCGGGGCACACCGGGGAGCTGTTTTTT.

V and J are TRBV6-5 and TRBJ1-5; 8 bases map to TRBD1. Trimming removed 6 bases from V and 2 bases from J; junction bases left unmatched: 3. Germline loops: CDR1 MNHEY, CDR2 SVGAGI. The CDR3 is made up of 14 amino acids. For the CDR3, the DNA is TGTGCCAGCAGACTACAGGGGGGCAATCAGCCCCAGCATTTT. Its translation: CASRLQGGNQPQHF.

The chain has TRBV6-2 or TRBV6-3 and TRBJ2-3, with TRBD2 matching 7 bases. The length of the CDR3 is 15 residues. Germline V lookup: CDR1 MNHEY, CDR2 SVGEGT. Trimming removed 4 bases from V and 3 bases from J; junction bases left unmatched: 7. CDR3 region: CASSSRGTSTDTQYF. The CDR3 DNA reads as TGTGCCAGCAGTTCGCGGGGGACGTCGACAGATACGCAGTATTTT.

V gene TRBV5-8 combines with J gene TRBJ1-4; D unresolved. This CDR3 spans 12 amino acids. From germline, CDR1 is SGHTS and CDR2 YDEGEE. Trimming pared 4 bases from V and 10 bases from J, leaving 11 bases between. The CDR3 spells CASSPLEGKLFF. DNA for the CDR3: TGTGCCAGCAGCCCTTTAGAGGGAAAACTGTTTTTT.

The chain has TRBV19 and TRBJ2-5, with 8 positions matching TRBD2. The V gene end was trimmed by 0 bases and the J gene end by 6 bases; junction bases not matched to a gene: 6. The CDR3 totals 15 residues. Germline lookup yields CDR1 LNHDA and CDR2 SQIVND (reference sequence). The CDR3 loop is CASSIDKSGGQTQYF. DNA of the CDR3: TGTGCCAGTAGTATAGATAAGAGCGGGGGTCAGACCCAGTACTTC.

The chain joins TRBV4-1 to TRBJ1-1; D gene uncertain. The germline gives CDR1 MGHRA, CDR2 YSYEKL. CDR3 length: 14 amino acids. Trimming took 1 base from V and 9 from J, leaving 15 bases between them. CDR3 in amino acids: CASSQVGGSTKAFF. The CDR3 DNA sequence: TGCGCCAGCAGCCAAGTGGGAGGCTCCACCAAAGCTTTCTTT.

This clone has only a few counts. One end of the junction does not line up with germline, which may come from a read error. V is TRBV4-1 and J is TRBJ1-4, with D unresolved. This CDR3 has 14 amino acids. Per the germline V gene, CDR1 is MGHRA and CDR2 is YSYEKL. The chain's CDR3 is CASSQGSGNEKLFF. CDR3 sequence (DNA): TGCGCCAGCAGTCAAGGGTCGGGTAATGAAAAACTGTTTTTT.

The chain combines TRBV27 with TRBJ1-6, with 9 bases aligning to TRBD1. The CDR3 extends over 15 amino acids. The trim removed 3 bases at V and 6 bases at J, leaving 3 bases unmatched. Germline CDR1 reads MNHEY; CDR2 reads SMNVEV (reference sequence). CDR3 DNA: TGTGCCAGCAGTTTGGCGGGACAGGGTAATTCACCCCTCCACTTT. Its protein product is CASSLAGQGNSPLHF.

The rearrangement uses TRBV2 and TRBJ1-1; the D is unclear. The CDR3 runs to 17 residues. Trimming removed 3 bases at V and 2 bases at J, with 19 bases between. Germline-derived CDR1 and CDR2 are SNHLY and FYNNEI. The DNA of the CDR3 is TGTGCCAGCAGTGATCATCTCCGAGGGAGGGATAACACTGAAGCTTTCTTT. Translation: CASSDHLRGRDNTEAFF.

This clone was counted once. The chain couples TRBV7-9 to TRBJ2-2; 7 positions agree with TRBD1. CDR3 length: 16 amino acids. V lost 0 bases to trimming and J lost 0 bases; unmatched junction nucleotides: 1. The germline gives CDR1 SEHNR, CDR2 FQNEAQ (reference sequence). The CDR3, as DNA: TGTGCCAGCAGCTTAGCCGGGACAGCGAACACCGGGGAGCTGTTTTTT. Translating gives CASSLAGTANTGELFF.

The chain links TRBV4-1 to TRBJ1-2; perhaps TRBD1 as D (6 bases). Germline-derived CDR1 and CDR2 are MGHRA and YSYEKL. The CDR3 runs to 17 residues. Trimming shortened V by 1 base and J by 5 bases, and 20 bases separated the two germline ends. CDR3 loop: CASSQGRARGTTYGYTF. DNA for the CDR3: TGCGCCAGCAGCCAAGGTAGGGCGAGGGGGACGACTTATGGCTACACCTTC.

The chain recombines TRBV19 with TRBJ1-1; D is undetermined. This CDR3 spans 17 amino acids. Per germline, CDR1 LNHDA and CDR2 SQIVND (reference sequence). With 3 bases removed from V and 1 base from J, the gap between germline ends came to 18 bases. CDR3 amino acids: CASSINFVGGRNTEAFF. The DNA of the CDR3 is TGTGCCAGTAGTATCAACTTTGTAGGAGGACGGAACACTGAAGCTTTCTTT.

A single count supports this clone. J is TRBJ2-7 and V is TRBV30, with D possibly TRBD1 on 5 matching bases. V lost 4 bases to trimming and J lost 0 bases, with 16 bases between them. There are 15 residues in the CDR3. The germline V gene encodes CDR1 GTSNPN and CDR2 SVGIG (reference sequence). Here the CDR3 DNA reads TGTGCCTGGAAGACCAGGGCCTTGAGCTCCTACGAGCAGTACTTC. This gives the protein CAWKTRALSSYEQYF.

The V gene is TRBV10-3, the J gene TRBJ1-1; D is unclear. The CDR3 loop spans 14 amino acids. V was trimmed by 2 bases and J by 4 bases, leaving 11 bases between them. Germline V gene data show CDR1 as ENHRY and CDR2 as SYGVKD. The CDR3 DNA reads as TGTGCCATCAGTGAGACAACGTCGTCCACTGAAGCTTTCTTT. This codes for CAISETTSSTEAFF.

J is TRBJ2-5 and V is TRBV4-2; the D gene is possibly TRBD2 (7 bases). The V gene lost 4 bases and the J gene lost 2 bases, with 17 bases spanning the gap. CDR3 length: 16 residues. Germline V gives CDR1 LGHNA, CDR2 YNFKEQ. CDR3 amino acids: CASSLPGEGQQETQYF. For the CDR3, the DNA is TGTGCCAGCAGCCTCCCAGGGGAGGGTCAACAAGAGACCCAGTACTTC.

The chain couples TRBV28 to TRBJ1-2; D gene unclear. Germline V gene data show CDR1 as MDHEN and CDR2 as SYDVKM. Trimming removed 2 bases from V and 3 bases from J, with 13 bases in between. The length of the CDR3 is 15 residues. CDR3 loop: CASSLQPTGDYGYTF. Written as DNA, the CDR3 is TGTGCCAGCAGTTTACAACCAACCGGGGACTATGGCTACACCTTC.

About this clone: Other DNA sequences of this sample code for an identical CDR3. The gene calls are TRBV7-9 and TRBJ1-3; D is unclear. CDR3 size: 13 residues. The V gene's germline CDR1 is SEHNR and CDR2 FQNEAQ (reference sequence). V lost 1 base and J lost 4, with 5 bases in between. CDR3 amino acids: CASSLGAGNTIYF. In DNA form, the CDR3 reads TGTGCCAGCAGCTTAGGGGCCGGAAACACCATATATTTT.

The V gene is TRBV6-5, the J gene TRBJ1-2, with D tentatively TRBD1 (5 bases). The V end was cut by 0 bases, the J end by 5 bases, with 16 bases between. Germline values: CDR1 MNHEY, CDR2 SVGAGI. The CDR3 has 16 amino acids. DNA of the CDR3: TGTGCCAGCAGTTACTCGAGATGGGGGGAGGGTTATGGCTACACCTTC. Protein: CASSYSRWGEGYGYTF.

This chain links TRBV5-1 with TRBJ2-3; D is perhaps TRBD1 (6 bases). Germline V gene sequence: CDR1 SGHRS, CDR2 YFSETQ. The CDR3 spans 16 residues. V lost 3 bases and J lost 1, with 15 bases in between. CDR3 bases: TGCGCCAGCAGCTATTCTCAGGGGACGGGCACAGATACGCAGTATTTT. The encoded protein is CASSYSQGTGTDTQYF.

The V call is TRBV5-6, the J call TRBJ2-1; 11 nucleotides line up with TRBD2. Unmatched junction bases numbered 1, after V lost 0 bases and J lost 5 bases. Looked up from germline, CDR1 is SGHDT and CDR2 is YYEEEE. The CDR3 is 15 residues long. Written as DNA, the CDR3 is TGTGCCAGCAGCTTGGGACTAGCGGGAAACAATGAGCAGTTCTTC. This sequence encodes CASSLGLAGNNEQFF.

V is TRBV7-6 and J is TRBJ1-4, with 9 bases identical to TRBD1. Looked up from germline, CDR1 is SGHVS and CDR2 is FNYEAQ. After removal of 3 bases from V and 5 bases from J, the junction contained 7 bases not matched to a gene. This CDR3 spans 16 amino acids. Here the CDR3 reads CASSLETGGGNEKLFF. The CDR3 bases are TGTGCCAGCAGCTTGGAGACAGGGGGGGGAAATGAAAAACTGTTTTTT.

The chain couples TRBV6-6 to TRBJ1-1, with 9 positions matching TRBD1. The germline gives CDR1 MNHNY, CDR2 SVGAGI (reference sequence). V shed 5 bases and J 5 bases; nucleotides not matched to a gene: 6. CDR3 length: 14 residues. In DNA, the CDR3 is TGTGCCAGCAGTAGACAGGGGGTGGGGACTGAAGCTTTCTTT. It yields the protein CASSRQGVGTEAFF.

The J gene is TRBJ1-3, the V gene TRBV7-6; D unclear. CDR3 size: 18 residues. Trimming shortened V by 5 bases and J by 0 bases, and 20 bases separated the two germline ends. CDR1 is SGHVS and CDR2 is FNYEAQ in the germline V gene. The CDR3 here is CASSPATDGGSSGNTIYF. In DNA form, the CDR3 reads TGTGCCAGCAGCCCGGCCACAGATGGCGGGAGCTCTGGAAACACCATATATTTT.

The chain couples TRBV11-3 to TRBJ2-7; 8 positions agree with TRBD1. Germline CDR1 SGHNT, CDR2 YENEEA. J lost 7 bases, V lost 4 bases, and 9 bases had no gene match. This CDR3 contains 14 residues. The chain's CDR3 is CASSSGQGSWEQYF. The CDR3 region has the DNA TGTGCCAGCAGCTCAGGACAGGGTTCGTGGGAGCAGTACTTC.

V is TRBV5-4 and J is TRBJ1-4, with D unclear. V shed 4 bases and J shed 3 bases, with 10 bases lying between them. This CDR3 comprises 14 residues. Germline values: CDR1 SGHNT, CDR2 YYREEE (reference sequence). In DNA form, the CDR3 reads TGTGCCAGCAGCAGCGGTGCTTCTAATGAAAAACTGTTTTTT. Translating gives CASSSGASNEKLFF.